Below are 24 T cell receptor beta chains sequenced from a single sample in a study of blood T cell repertoires in COVID-19. Assay used: immunoSEQ multiplex PCR; TCRdb lists only in-frame clones, some missing. The repertoire holds more than 200,000 clones, with approximately 88% as singletons. The sample comprised peripheral blood. These TCRs come from a woman in her thirties with COVID-19, enrolled during active disease.

Here the CDR3 DNA reads TGTGCCAGCAGCGCAGGGACAGGGGCAGAGACCCAGTACTTC. The encoded protein is CASSAGTGAETQYF. This chain connects TRBV11-2 to TRBJ2-5; TRBD1 matches 10 bases. The CDR3 spans 14 residues. CDR1 is SGHAT and CDR2 is FQNNGV in the germline V gene. The junction had 4 bases not matched to a gene; V was cut back by 5 bases and J by 4 bases.

The chain combines TRBV5-4 with TRBJ1-5; 7 nucleotides line up with TRBD1. Germline CDR1 and CDR2: SGHNT and YYREEE (reference sequence). The V segment lost 4 bases and the J segment 5 bases; nucleotides outside the gene matches: 3. The CDR3 has 13 residues. The CDR3 region has the DNA TGTGCCAGCAGCCCGGGGACAGATCAGCCCCAGCATTTT. It is translated as CASSPGTDQPQHF. The complete variable domain, with remaining parts taken from reference TRBV5-4 and TRBJ1-5, reads ETGVTQSPTHLIKTRGQQVTLRCSSQSGHNTVSWYQQALGQGPQFIFQYYREEENGRGNFPPRFSGLQFPNYSSELNVNALELDDSALYLCASSPGTDQPQHFGDGTRLSIL.

The gene calls are TRBV2 and TRBJ1-6; D not resolved. Between the trimmed V and J ends, which lost 5 bases and 9 bases, there was a span of 14 bases. CDR3 size: 14 residues. Germline V lookup: CDR1 SNHLY, CDR2 FYNNEI. The CDR3 region has the DNA TGTGCCAGCAGTTCACAGCTTCCGAGTTCACCCCTCCACTTT. Residues: CASSSQLPSSPLHF.

The CDR3 loop reads CASSLELAGVGELFF. In nucleotides, the CDR3 is TGTGCCAGCAGCTTAGAACTAGCGGGAGTAGGGGAGCTGTTTTTT. V gene TRBV11-3 combines with J gene TRBJ2-2; 11 positions match TRBD2. This CDR3 contains 15 residues. The V segment lost 0 bases and the J segment 8 bases; nucleotides outside the gene matches: 2. Looked up from germline, CDR1 is SGHNT and CDR2 is YENEEA.

The chain carries TRBV2 and TRBJ2-5, with D possibly being TRBD2 (5 bases). Germline V gene data show CDR1 as SNHLY and CDR2 as FYNNEI. V was clipped by 6 bases and J by 4 bases, with 15 bases between them. The CDR3 consists of 14 residues. The chain's CDR3 is CASRDFVVAETQYF. DNA of the CDR3: TGTGCCAGCAGGGACTTTGTGGTGGCAGAGACCCAGTACTTC.

Only one count was recorded for this clone. The V call is TRBV27, the J call TRBJ2-7, with TRBD1 matching 11 bases. After removal of 4 bases from V and 3 bases from J, the junction contained 8 bases not matched to a gene. The CDR3 length is 16 residues. Germline CDR1 is MNHEY and CDR2 is SMNVEV (reference sequence). The CDR3 sequence is CASSSPRGQGGYEQYF. Written as DNA, the CDR3 is TGTGCCAGCAGTTCCCCCCGGGGACAGGGGGGCTACGAGCAGTACTTC.

The rearrangement links TRBV5-4 to TRBJ2-7; D is unclear. This CDR3 contains 11 residues. V shed 2 bases and J shed 4 bases, with 4 bases lying between them. Per germline, CDR1 SGHNT and CDR2 YYREEE (reference sequence). The CDR3, as DNA: TGTGCCAGCAGCTTTCATTACGAGCAGTACGTC. It translates to CASSFHYEQYV.

The V and J genes are TRBV9 and TRBJ2-3; 12 bases agree with TRBD2. V was clipped by 0 bases and J by 5 bases; unmatched bases: 4. The CDR3 spans 16 residues. CDR1 is SGDLS and CDR2 is YYNGEE in the germline V gene. This CDR3 is CASSVDPSGRVDTQYF. As DNA, the CDR3 is TGTGCCAGCAGCGTAGATCCTAGCGGGAGGGTAGATACGCAGTATTTT.

The chain is built from TRBV20-1 and TRBJ1-2, with 7 bases fitting TRBD1. V lost 3 bases to trimming and J lost 8 bases; unmatched junction nucleotides: 3. Germline V gives CDR1 DFQATT, CDR2 SNEGSKA (reference sequence). The CDR3 runs 11 residues. The CDR3 DNA follows: TGCAGTGCTAGCGTAGGGGGCGGCTACACCTTC. Translation: CSASVGGGYTF.

The V gene is TRBV7-2, the J gene TRBJ2-3, with 7 bases identical to TRBD1. Germline lookup yields CDR1 SGHTA and CDR2 FQGNSA. Trimming cost V 5 bases and J 4 bases; bases outside gene matches: 9. The CDR3 sequence is 15 residues long. CDR3 in DNA: TGTGCCAGCAGCACGACAGGGTCCTATTCAGATACGCAGTATTTT. Its protein is CASSTTGSYSDTQYF.

The V gene is TRBV19, the J gene TRBJ2-5, with D possibly matching TRBD2 (6 bases). V was shortened by 6 bases and J by 4 bases, with 21 bases between the two germline ends. This CDR3 comprises 16 residues. Germline loops: CDR1 LNHDA, CDR2 SQIVND (reference sequence). CDR3 region: CASRGAYPGERETQYF. In DNA, the CDR3 is TGTGCCAGTAGAGGGGCTTATCCGGGAGAAAGAGAGACCCAGTACTTC.

The V and J genes are TRBV6-5 and TRBJ1-5; TRBD1 aligns across 7 bases. The CDR3 length is 14 residues. Germline V gives CDR1 MNHEY, CDR2 SVGAGI. The trim removed 8 bases at V and 3 bases at J, leaving 7 bases unmatched. CDR3 loop: CASEGGTYNQPQHF. The CDR3 coding sequence is TGTGCCAGCGAAGGGGGCACTTACAATCAGCCCCAGCATTTT.

The genes are TRBV7-2 and TRBJ2-7; TRBD2 agrees at 10 bases. In germline, CDR1 is SGHTA, CDR2 FQGNSA. The V gene end was trimmed by 3 bases and the J gene end by 1 base; junction bases not matched to a gene: 9. The CDR3 covers 17 residues. CDR3 region: CASSFLVTSGSSYEQYV. The CDR3, as DNA: TGTGCCAGCAGCTTCCTGGTGACTAGCGGGTCGTCCTACGAGCAGTACGTC.

Only one count was recorded for this clone. The J gene is TRBJ2-3, the V gene TRBV5-1; the match to TRBD2 covers 13 bases. Looked up from germline, CDR1 is SGHRS and CDR2 is YFSETQ. This CDR3 contains 19 residues. Losses at the gene ends were 4 bases for V and 9 bases for J; bases not matched to a gene: 20. The CDR3 here is CASSGGLAGVLPRTGTQYF. Here the CDR3 DNA reads TGCGCCAGCAGCGGCGGACTAGCGGGAGTCCTTCCCCGCACAGGGACGCAGTATTTT.

This chain uses TRBV9 with TRBJ2-2; TRBD1 matches at 11 bases. The CDR3 runs to 18 residues. J lost 3 bases, V lost 3 bases, and 10 bases had no gene match. Looked up from germline, CDR1 is SGDLS and CDR2 is YYNGEE. CDR3 residues: CASSAGAPGQGDTGELFF. In DNA form, the CDR3 reads TGTGCCAGCAGCGCAGGGGCCCCGGGACAGGGGGACACCGGGGAGCTGTTTTTT.

The chain couples TRBV2 to TRBJ1-2; 12 nucleotides match TRBD1. The CDR3 is 16 residues long. J lost 6 bases, V lost 7 bases, and 12 bases had no gene match. Germline V lookup: CDR1 SNHLY, CDR2 FYNNEI. CDR3 region: CASTRFRGQGADGYTF. The CDR3 region has the DNA TGTGCCAGCACCCGCTTTCGGGGACAGGGGGCGGATGGCTACACCTTC.

The chain uses TRBV11-2 and TRBJ2-5; 7 bases fit TRBD1. This CDR3 has 15 amino acids. After removal of 1 base from V and 4 bases from J, the junction contained 6 bases not matched to a gene. The germline V gene has CDR1 SGHAT and CDR2 FQNNGV. CDR3 region: CASSLGRAGGETQYF. The CDR3 coding sequence is TGTGCCAGCAGCTTAGGCAGGGCAGGGGGAGAGACCCAGTACTTC.

The rearrangement joins TRBV5-5 to TRBJ2-5, with 8 bases aligning to TRBD1. Germline V gene data show CDR1 as SGHKS and CDR2 as YYEKEE (reference sequence). V shed 5 bases and J 5 bases; nucleotides not matched to a gene: 8. The CDR3 length is 14 residues. The CDR3 reads CASRRTGPGETQYF. Written as DNA, the CDR3 is TGTGCCAGCAGAAGGACAGGGCCCGGGGAGACCCAGTACTTC.

The CDR3 nucleotides are TGTGCCTGGAGTGTGCTTGGCGGCGGGAGCGGAGATACGCAGTATTTT. It is translated as CAWSVLGGGSGDTQYF. The chain combines TRBV30 with TRBJ2-3, with 7 bases that match TRBD2. Germline V gives CDR1 GTSNPN, CDR2 SVGIG (reference sequence). V lost 0 bases, J lost 5 bases, and 11 bases stayed unmatched. The CDR3 extends over 16 amino acids.

The chain recombines TRBV7-9 with TRBJ1-1; D ambiguous. V lost 5 bases and J lost 7, with 11 bases in between. The CDR3 runs 12 residues. CDR1 and CDR2 (germline): SEHNR, FQNEAQ (reference sequence). In nucleotides, the CDR3 is TGTGCCAGCAGCCCCCCGGAGGGTGAAGCTTTCTTT. As protein: CASSPPEGEAFF. Together with reference TRBV7-9 and TRBJ1-1, the CDR3 gives the full variable domain: DTGVSQNPRHKITKRGQNVTFRCDPISEHNRLYWYRQTLGQGPEFLTYFQNEAQLEKSRLLSDRFSAERPKGSFSTLEIQRTEQGDSAMYLCASSPPEGEAFFGQGTRLTVV.

V and J are TRBV15 and TRBJ2-1, with 8 nucleotides matching TRBD2. V shed 0 bases and J 7 bases; nucleotides not matched to a gene: 5. The CDR3 totals 15 residues. Germline CDR1 and CDR2: LNHNV and YYDKDF (reference sequence). CDR3 amino acids: CATSRDQGTSNEQFF. In DNA, the CDR3 is TGTGCCACCAGCAGAGATCAGGGGACTAGTAATGAGCAGTTCTTC.

This chain uses TRBV7-8 with TRBJ1-1; D gene ambiguous. CDR1 is SGHVS, CDR2 FQNEAQ, per germline. This CDR3 region has 14 residues. Trimming removed 2 bases at V and 1 base at J, with 8 bases between. CDR3 bases: TGTGCCAGCAGCTTATCGAGGAGGAACACTGAAGCTTTCTTT. It codes for CASSLSRRNTEAFF.

This clone was detected only once. The chain employs TRBV30 and TRBJ1-4, with TRBD1 as a possible D gene (5 bases). The CDR3 runs 13 residues. Per the germline V gene, CDR1 is GTSNPN and CDR2 is SVGIG (reference sequence). V lost 5 bases and J 8 bases, leaving 15 bases between the germline ends. The CDR3 reads CAWDGGEGEKLFF. DNA of the CDR3: TGTGCCTGGGATGGAGGGGAAGGCGAAAAACTGTTTTTT.

V and J are TRBV6-2 or TRBV6-3 and TRBJ2-7; tentatively, D is TRBD1 (6 bases). The V and J ends lost 2 bases and 1 base respectively, with 15 bases between them. The CDR3 is 16 residues long. CDR1 is MNHEY, CDR2 SVGEGT, per germline. CDR3 residues: CASSYATGKGSYEQYF. CDR3 coding DNA: TGTGCCAGCAGTTACGCAACAGGGAAGGGTTCCTACGAGCAGTACTTC.